The subject of this entry is one T cell receptor beta chain. Its antigen has not been determined. From each donor, a roughly 2.3 ml peripheral blood sample was collected into PAXgene tubes and stored at -80 degrees C. Total RNA was isolated from whole blood with the PAXgene blood miRNA kit on an automated QIAcube, without T cell sorting. Peripheral blood from monozygotic twin pairs, either concordant or discordant for inflammatory bowel disease, underwent deep TCRalpha and TCRbeta repertoire profiling that used unique molecular barcoding. For every twin pair, smoking habits were documented, and each individual was categorised as a current, former or never smoker. Including the terminal cysteine and phenylalanine, the CDR3 comprises 15 residues. There is no recorded DNA. For CDR1 and CDR2, the germline V gene lists ENHRY and SYGVKD. The data are from a study of monozygotic twins with inflammatory bowel disease (dated by TCRdb to about 2019). For context, the study as a whole: The full study comprised some 30 monozygotic twin pairs: nine German pairs (four IBD-concordant, five IBD-discordant) and 19 IBD-discordant Danish pairs. Within discordant pairs, disease-associated traits were sought mainly by comparing IBD patients with their genetically identical healthy co-twins. Each individual had, on average, about 151 000 unique TCRalpha sequences and 181 000 unique TCRbeta sequences available for analysis.

Libraries were constructed by 5' RACE. Each TCR library was prepared from 3,000 to 4,500 ng of total RNA. For each sample, cDNA synthesis with SMARTScribe reverse transcriptase was split into eight separate reactions. During cDNA synthesis, template switching was used to introduce unique molecular identifiers that contained a 6-nucleotide sample barcode. TCRalpha and TCRbeta cDNA was amplified in two nested PCRs of about 16 and 10 cycles, and bead purification was carried out after each PCR. Before amplification, cDNA was treated with uracil DNA-glycosylase and purified using the QIAquick PCR purification kit. In the second PCR, Illumina TruSeq-compatible adapters and sample-specific barcodes were added. Library quality and concentration were assessed using TapeStation and Qubit, and roughly 5.5 ng of each library was pooled. Sequencing of the pooled libraries was done on an Illumina HiSeq2500 single-index Rapid Run using custom sequencing primers and 2 x 100 bp reads. The source study handled its data this way. UMI-based consensus assembly with MiGEC version 1.2.6 was used to correct PCR and sequencing errors. MiXCR version 2.1.1 was used for V(D)J alignment, clonotype assembly and CDR3 extraction. To normalise gene usage, clonotype sharing and MAIT/NKT TCR abundance, the top 1000, 10 000 and 20 000 clonotypes in each sample were analysed. Diversity was computed as the inverse Simpson index with the vegan R package after downsampling to 27 000 UMIs. Paired Mann-Whitney U tests on discordant twin pairs were used, with Benjamini-Hochberg multiple-testing correction. Reads reprocessed by TCRdb are summarized as one entry per CDR3 protein sequence, and DNA is absent. These V and J calls derive from TCRdb rather than the authors' analysis. The sample's table covers approximately 330,000 distinct CDR3 sequences. Of the sample, roughly 2% falls within the top ten clones.

General findings and caveats noted by the study authors: The analysis was unable to tell apart different T cell subtypes. The results gave no support for a single strong signal or clonotype linked to IBD. Because patients received different immunosuppressive treatments, the repertoires may have picked up extra background noise and variability between individuals. TCRbeta repertoire diversity, by inverse Simpson index, was decreased in IBD patients compared with their healthy co-twins. Compared with healthy twins, IBD patients shared fewer clonotypes with other individuals, and the difference was most pronounced in patients with signs of disease activity. Repertoire similarity did not differ between concordant and discordant twins, possibly due to limited statistical power.

Recombination linked TRBV10-3 to TRBJ2-3; TCRdb gives TRBD2 as the D gene, but with no DNA this cannot be confirmed. The sequence was obtained from a human donor with ulcerative colitis or Crohn's disease, or a healthy co-twin of an affected twin (not recorded which). Sequences were obtained from blood. The CDR3 reads as follows: CAISELAGDTDTQYF.